The 4 T cell receptor beta chains below were found in one sample sequenced in a study of blood T cell repertoires in COVID-19 (TCRdb year 2020). Libraries were prepared through the immunoSEQ multiplex PCR assay. Drawn from immuneACCESS, this table holds only the in-frame rearrangements with V and J called that TCRdb kept. Clones are partly lost; checked studies trace under half to an unresolved V gene and leave the rest unexplained. Across this sample there are roughly 70,000 clones, with 70% to 80% seen only once. The ten top clones hold 21% of the sample. Sample: peripheral blood. These receptors came from a man aged 65 to 85 with acute or convalescent COVID-19.

The chain carries TRBV7-9 and TRBJ2-3; 9 nucleotides align to TRBD2. Germline trimming cut 1 base from V and 6 bases from J; bases unmatched to any gene: 8. Germline loops: CDR1 SEHNR, CDR2 FQNEAQ (reference sequence). The CDR3 loop spans 16 amino acids. CDR3 nucleotides: TGTGCCAGCAGCTTAGTGGGTCTAGCGGGAACTGATACGCAGTATTTT. It encodes CASSLVGLAGTDTQYF.

This clone was counted a single time. The chain couples TRBV7-2 to TRBJ1-2; a weak D match, TRBD1 (5 bases). The CDR3 extends over 15 amino acids. Trimming removed 2 bases at V and 6 bases at J, with 16 bases between. Germline CDR1 SGHTA, CDR2 FQGNSA. The DNA for the CDR3 is TGTGCCAGCAGCTTACCACCTTCAGGGAGGGATGGCTACACCTTC. This translates into CASSLPPSGRDGYTF.

Points on this clone: One end of the junction fails to match germline, which may point to a read error. J is TRBJ2-7 and V is TRBV5-6, with 7 bases lining up with TRBD2. CDR1 SGHDT and CDR2 YYEEEE come from the germline V gene. The CDR3 is 12 amino acids. The CDR3 loop reads CASSLYWEGWHF. In nucleotides, the CDR3 is TGTGCCAGCAGCTTGTATTGGGAGGGTTGGCACTTC.

CDR3 in amino acids: CASLLPGQSYEQYF. The DNA for the CDR3 is TGTGCCAGCCTTTTACCGGGACAGTCGTACGAGCAGTACTTC. The rearrangement joins TRBV6-5 to TRBJ2-7, with 7 bases that match TRBD1. The germline V gene encodes CDR1 MNHEY and CDR2 SVGAGI. This CDR3 has 14 amino acids. With 8 bases clipped from V and 4 bases from J, the junction kept 11 bases outside the gene matches.